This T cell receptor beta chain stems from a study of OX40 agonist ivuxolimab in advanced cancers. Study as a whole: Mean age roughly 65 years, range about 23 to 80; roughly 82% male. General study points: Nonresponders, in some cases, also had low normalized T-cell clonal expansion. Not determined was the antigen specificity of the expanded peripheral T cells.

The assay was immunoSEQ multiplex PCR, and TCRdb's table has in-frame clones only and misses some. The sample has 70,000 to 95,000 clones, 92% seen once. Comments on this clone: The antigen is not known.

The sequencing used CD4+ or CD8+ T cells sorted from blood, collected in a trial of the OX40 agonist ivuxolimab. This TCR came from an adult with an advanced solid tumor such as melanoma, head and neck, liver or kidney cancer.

This CDR3 is CAISESTGPGELFF. The CDR3 DNA follows: TGTGCCATCAGTGAGTCGACAGGTCCCGGGGAGCTGTTTTTT. The chain employs TRBV10-3 and TRBJ2-2, with D possibly TRBD1 on 6 matching bases. Germline V gene lookup returns CDR1 ENHRY and CDR2 SYGVKD. The CDR3 length is 14 residues. V was trimmed by 0 bases and J by 6 bases, leaving 8 bases between them.